What follows describes a single TCR beta chain. The germline CDR1 and CDR2 sequences are SGHKS and YYEKEE (reference sequence). The trim removed 0 bases at V and 1 base at J, leaving 6 bases unmatched. This CDR3 has 17 amino acids. This sample stems from a study of cytomegalovirus exposure and HLA in healthy donors. The study ran its PCR with 60 Vbeta and 13 Jbeta primers. Using immunoSEQ multiplex PCR, the repertoire was profiled, and TCRdb retains in-frame clones only, with some absent. The sample consists of fewer than 200,000 clones, about four fifths of them appearing once. The chain recombines TRBV5-5 with TRBJ2-1, with 8 bases identical to TRBD2. The sequence came from a woman aged 18-30 years in good health and CMV-seronegative. The specimen was PBMCs. The CDR3 reads CASSLGPREASYNEQFF. The CDR3, as DNA: TGTGCCAGCAGCTTGGGTCCGCGGGAGGCTTCCTACAATGAGCAGTTCTTC.